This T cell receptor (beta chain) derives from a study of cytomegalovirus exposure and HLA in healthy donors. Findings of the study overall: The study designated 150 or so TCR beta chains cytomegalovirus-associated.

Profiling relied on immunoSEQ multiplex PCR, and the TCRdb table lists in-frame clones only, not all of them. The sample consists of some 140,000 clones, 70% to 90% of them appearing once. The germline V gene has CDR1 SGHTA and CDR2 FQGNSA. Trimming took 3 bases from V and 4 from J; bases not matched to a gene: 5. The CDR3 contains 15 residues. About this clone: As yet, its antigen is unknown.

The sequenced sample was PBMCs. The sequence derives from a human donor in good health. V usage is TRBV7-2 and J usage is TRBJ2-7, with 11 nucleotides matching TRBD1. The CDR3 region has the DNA TGTGCCAGCAGCTTCTCGGGACAGGGGGGTTACGAGCAGTACTTC. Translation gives CASSFSGQGGYEQYF. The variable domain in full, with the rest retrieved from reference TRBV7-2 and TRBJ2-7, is GAGVSQSPSNKVTEKGKDVELRCDPISGHTALYWYRQSLGQGLEFLIYFQGNSAPDKSGLPSDRFSAERTGGSVSTLTIQRTQQEDSAVYLCASSFSGQGGYEQYFGPGTRLTVT.